This TCR beta chain was documented in a study of cytomegalovirus exposure and HLA in healthy donors. Overall study context: For the roughly 390 genotyped donors, 75% to 90% fell within the Caucasian-associated ancestry cluster.

CDR3 size: 11 residues. Deletions cut 7 bases from V and 4 bases from J, with 7 bases between. Germline CDR1 reads MNHEY; CDR2 reads SMNVEV (reference sequence). Donors were ostensibly healthy at sampling, although undocumented immune exposures were probable. Regarding this clone: Its specificity is unknown.

Amplification used 60 Vbeta primers and 13 Jbeta primers. Sequencing was performed with immunoSEQ multiplex PCR; in TCRdb, only in-frame clones are kept and a portion is missing. The repertoire holds about 120,000 clones, with under 85% as singletons. Study observations and caveats: Later examination showed HLA-associated TCR beta chains had greater clonal expansion than equally common others.

The sequence was obtained from a human donor in good health. The sample taken for sequencing was PBMCs. The rearrangement uses TRBV27 and TRBJ1-2, with D possibly being TRBD1 (6 bases). This CDR3 reads CASKGVYGYTF. The DNA for the CDR3 is TGTGCCAGCAAGGGGGTCTATGGCTACACCTTC.